This T cell receptor beta chain is from a study of shared clonotypes between healthy human individuals. After removal of 3 bases from V and 6 bases from J, the junction contained 5 bases not matched to a gene. This CDR3 comprises 14 residues. Germline lookup yields CDR1 MGHRA and CDR2 YSYEKL. The repertoire was sequenced with immunoSEQ multiplex PCR; TCRdb's copy has only in-frame clones and lacks some. The data show 550,000 to 650,000 clones, 90% to 97% seen once. Study-wide findings and caveats: When compared with the clonotypes that were shared by all four sorted-subset donors, the non-shared clonotypes turned out to have lower generation probabilities.

CD45RO-negative, CCR7-positively selected cells formed the naive CD8 fraction, excluding terminally differentiated effector memory CD45RA+ cells. Remarks on this clone: Its matching antigen is unknown.

The chain uses TRBV4-1 and TRBJ2-5; 9 positions agree with TRBD1. Material: naive CD8+ T cells sorted from blood. The clonotype comes from a woman in her twenties or thirties in good health. CDR3 nucleotide sequence: TGCGCCAGCAGCCAGAGGGACAGGGAGAAGACCCAGTACTTC. Protein sequence: CASSQRDREKTQYF.